This T cell receptor (beta chain) was identified in a study of cytomegalovirus exposure and HLA in healthy donors. Study information: Around 200 million T cells yielded approximately 100 million unique TCR beta sequences, as an earlier analysis found. The study, taken as a whole, reports: Information on immune exposure was restricted to one variable (CMV serostatus).

In the case of this clone: Its antigen is undetermined.

60 Vbeta and 13 Jbeta primers were used in PCR. Produced via immunoSEQ multiplex PCR; TCRdb's table is partial and in-frame only. The sample table includes roughly 60,000 clones. V gave up 6 bases and J gave up 7 bases; unmatched junction bases: 11. The CDR3 is made up of 14 amino acids. Germline V lookup: CDR1 SGDLS, CDR2 YYNGEE. The genes are TRBV9 and TRBJ2-3; 7 bases align to TRBD2. The origin of this receptor is a woman aged 18-29 years in good health and CMV-seronegative. Specimen: PBMCs. This CDR3 reads CASTLGGGAHTQYF. CDR3 nucleotides: TGTGCCAGCACCCTGGGCGGGGGTGCCCATACGCAGTATTTT.